This is a list of T cell receptor beta chains from one sample in a study of T cell repertoires in cytomegalovirus infection. TCRdb itself ran the reads through MiXCR, one entry per CDR3 protein. The sample contains around 130,000 distinct CDR3 sequences, roughly 9% of which appear only once. The source material was PBMCs. Receptors were obtained from a human donor in good health (CMV status not recorded). Some clones in this sample may be carry-over from other donors' samples. CDR3s include the opening cysteine and the closing phenylalanine or tryptophan. The D gene is left open where the match is weak. Only some rows state a clone size, as once, few, many or a class for expanded clones.

V: TRBV7-2
D: TRBD1
size: many
J: TRBJ2-1
CDR3: CASSRDRGPEQFF
DNA: TGTGCCAGCAGCCGCGACAGGGGTCCTGAGCAGTTCTTC

V: TRBV7-9
D: .
size: many
J: TRBJ2-5
CDR3: CASSTALAAGETQYF
DNA: TGTGCCAGCAGCACCGCACTAGCTGCAGGGGAGACCCAGTACTTC

V: TRBV19
D: .
size: few
J: TRBJ1-6
CDR3: CASSPLYLGEALHF
DNA: TGTGCCAGTAGTCCTCTCTACCTCGGGGAGGCCCTCCACTTT

V: TRBV14
D: .
size: many
J: TRBJ2-1
CDR3: CASSPLGKIANEQFF
DNA: TGTGCCAGCAGCCCTCTAGGCAAGATAGCCAATGAGCAGTTCTTC

V: TRBV2
D: TRBD2
size: .
J: TRBJ2-2
CDR3: CASSAPGLANTGELFF
DNA: TGTGCCAGCAGTGCCCCGGGACTAGCTAACACCGGGGAGCTGTTTTTT

V: TRBV5-6
D: TRBD1
size: many
J: TRBJ2-1
CDR3: CASSLVLRTGGLEQFF
DNA: TGTGCCAGCAGCTTGGTACTAAGGACAGGGGGCCTGGAGCAGTTCTTC

V: TRBV5-1
D: .
size: many
J: TRBJ2-7
CDR3: CASSLEGLAPYEQYF
DNA: TGCGCCAGCAGCTTGGAAGGTCTAGCCCCCTACGAGCAGTACTTC

V: TRBV7-3
D: .
size: many
J: TRBJ2-2
CDR3: CASSPDGKTGELFF
DNA: TGTGCCAGCAGCCCGGACGGGAAAACCGGGGAGCTGTTTTTT

V: TRBV19
D: .
size: .
J: TRBJ2-5
CDR3: CASLGGEGTQYF
DNA: TGTGCCAGTTTGGGGGGCGAGGGGACCCAGTACTTC

V: TRBV20-1
D: .
size: .
J: TRBJ2-7
CDR3: CSARGASNYEQYF
DNA: TGCAGTGCTAGAGGGGCTAGCAACTACGAGCAGTACTTC

V: TRBV12-5
D: .
size: few
J: TRBJ1-2
CDR3: CASGRDSLGGGYTF
DNA: TGTGCTAGTGGACGTGACAGTCTCGGGGGGGGCTACACCTTC

V: TRBV11-3
D: TRBD2
size: many
J: TRBJ2-7
CDR3: CASSLGGAGANYEQYF
DNA: TGTGCCAGCAGCTTAGGGGGCGCGGGAGCGAACTACGAGCAGTACTTC

V: TRBV7-2
D: TRBD1
size: many
J: TRBJ1-2
CDR3: CASSRQGSYGYTF
DNA: TGTGCCAGCAGCCGACAGGGAAGCTATGGCTACACCTTC

V: TRBV20-1
D: TRBD2
size: many
J: TRBJ2-1
CDR3: CSAKGTGTSSYNEQFF
DNA: TGCAGTGCTAAAGGAACCGGGACTAGCTCCTACAATGAGCAGTTCTTC

V: TRBV3-1
D: .
size: few
J: TRBJ1-5
CDR3: CASSRAGSQGSQHF
DNA: TGTGCCAGCAGCCGAGCGGGCAGCCAAGGGTCCCAGCATTTT

V: TRBV2
D: TRBD1
size: few
J: TRBJ1-1
CDR3: CASSESRGDTEAFF
DNA: TGTGCCAGCAGTGAAAGCAGGGGGGACACTGAAGCTTTCTTT

V: TRBV19
D: .
size: many
J: TRBJ1-5
CDR3: CATGTPGWPQHF
DNA: TGTGCCACCGGTACTCCGGGGTGGCCCCAGCATTTT

V: TRBV29-1
D: .
size: .
J: TRBJ2-3
CDR3: CSVDTGVVDTQYF
DNA: TGCAGCGTTGATACCGGGGTGGTGGATACGCAGTATTTT

V: TRBV11-2
D: .
size: many
J: TRBJ2-3
CDR3: CASSLVLARDTQYF
DNA: TGTGCCAGCAGCTTAGTTCTAGCTAGGGATACGCAGTATTTT

V: TRBV11-3
D: TRBD1
size: many
J: TRBJ2-2
CDR3: CASSPGQGETGELFF
DNA: TGTGCCAGCAGCCCTGGACAGGGAGAAACCGGGGAGCTGTTTTTT

V: TRBV7-8
D: .
size: many
J: TRBJ2-6
CDR3: CASSFPGGHWGANVLTF
DNA: TGTGCCAGCAGCTTCCCGGGGGGCCATTGGGGGGCCAACGTCCTGACTTTC

V: TRBV7-9
D: .
size: many
J: TRBJ2-1
CDR3: CASSLGIEQNEQFF
DNA: TGTGCCAGCAGCTTAGGAATTGAGCAGAATGAGCAGTTCTTC

V: TRBV10-3
D: .
size: many
J: TRBJ2-7
CDR3: CAISASQGNYEQYF
DNA: TGTGCCATCAGTGCTAGCCAGGGGAACTACGAGCAGTACTTC

V: TRBV7-9
D: .
size: .
J: TRBJ2-7
CDR3: CASSSLIYEQYF
DNA: TGTGCCAGCAGCTCTCTCATTTACGAGCAGTACTTC

V: TRBV20-1
D: TRBD1
size: .
J: TRBJ1-1
CDR3: CSAKTGAGLGGKAFF
DNA: TGCAGTGCCAAGACAGGGGCCGGGTTGGGTGGAAAAGCTTTCTTT

V: TRBV7-9
D: TRBD1
size: many
J: TRBJ1-3
CDR3: CASSPDRSGNTIYF
DNA: TGTGCCAGCAGCCCGGACAGGAGTGGAAACACCATATATTTT

V: TRBV7-2
D: TRBD1
size: few
J: TRBJ2-7
CDR3: CASSLASGTGFAYEQYF
DNA: TGTGCCAGCAGCTTAGCGTCCGGGACAGGGTTTGCCTACGAGCAGTACTTC

V: TRBV2
D: TRBD1
size: many
J: TRBJ1-2
CDR3: CASSEPGGSYGYTF
DNA: TGTGCCAGCAGTGAACCAGGGGGCAGTTATGGCTACACCTTC

V: TRBV30
D: TRBD1
size: .
J: TRBJ1-5
CDR3: CASGTGINQPQHF
DNA: TGTGCCTCCGGGACAGGGATTAATCAGCCCCAGCATTTT

V: TRBV20-1
D: .
size: many
J: TRBJ2-3
CDR3: CSARKGASGPTDTQYF
DNA: TGCAGTGCTAGAAAGGGGGCTAGCGGTCCGACAGATACGCAGTATTTT

V: TRBV7-9
D: .
size: .
J: TRBJ2-3
CDR3: CASSEEGSTDTQYF
DNA: TGTGCCAGCAGCGAAGAGGGCAGCACAGATACGCAGTATTTT

V: TRBV12-3/TRBV12-4
D: .
size: many
J: TRBJ2-7
CDR3: CASSLLGVNEQYF
DNA: TGTGCCAGCAGTTTGTTGGGGGTAAACGAGCAGTACTTC

V: TRBV5-1
D: TRBD1
size: .
J: TRBJ2-5
CDR3: CASSLNTGGQETQYF
DNA: TGCGCCAGCAGCTTGAACACAGGGGGCCAAGAGACCCAGTACTTC

V: TRBV5-1
D: .
size: many
J: TRBJ2-1
CDR3: CASSLLDSRYNEQFF
DNA: TGCGCCAGCAGCTTGTTGGACAGTAGATACAATGAGCAGTTCTTC

V: TRBV3-1
D: .
size: many
J: TRBJ1-2
CDR3: CASSQDGMVYGYTF
DNA: TGTGCCAGCAGCCAAGACGGCATGGTCTATGGCTACACCTTC

V: TRBV7-9
D: .
size: many
J: TRBJ2-3
CDR3: CASSLSPFGGTSTDTQYF
DNA: TGTGCCAGCAGCTTAAGCCCCTTCGGGGGCACTAGCACAGATACGCAGTATTTT

V: TRBV18
D: .
size: many
J: TRBJ1-6
CDR3: CASSPRHRDSPLHF
DNA: TGTGCCAGCTCACCTCGGCATCGGGATTCACCCCTCCACTTT

V: TRBV20-1
D: .
size: .
J: TRBJ2-2
CDR3: CSAKTNTGELFF
DNA: TGCAGTGCTAAAACGAACACCGGGGAGCTGTTTTTT

V: TRBV2
D: TRBD2
size: many
J: TRBJ2-3
CDR3: CASRDRGGGTDTQYF
DNA: TGTGCCAGCAGGGACCGGGGCGGGGGAACAGATACGCAGTATTTT

V: TRBV7-8
D: .
size: many
J: TRBJ1-5
CDR3: CASSLEGGLGQPQHF
DNA: TGTGCCAGCAGCTTAGAAGGGGGACTCGGTCAGCCCCAGCATTTT

V: TRBV10-3
D: .
size: many
J: TRBJ1-1
CDR3: CAISDYRSEARLNTEAFF
DNA: TGTGCCATCAGTGACTACAGGTCGGAAGCTCGGCTGAACACTGAAGCTTTCTTT

V: TRBV15
D: .
size: .
J: TRBJ1-2
CDR3: CATSRAGNYGYTF
DNA: TGTGCCACCAGCAGAGCTGGGAACTATGGCTACACCTTC

V: TRBV11-2
D: .
size: many
J: TRBJ2-7
CDR3: CASSLLQTGSYEQYF
DNA: TGTGCCAGCAGCTTACTCCAGACAGGATCCTACGAGCAGTACTTC

V: TRBV11-2
D: TRBD2
size: .
J: TRBJ2-5
CDR3: CASSGRGEETQYF
DNA: TGTGCCAGCAGCGGCCGGGGGGAAGAGACCCAGTACTTC

V: TRBV28
D: .
size: many
J: TRBJ1-5
CDR3: CASIVRVSEQPQHF
DNA: TGTGCCAGCATAGTCAGGGTTTCTGAACAGCCCCAGCATTTT

V: TRBV20-1
D: .
size: few
J: TRBJ2-1
CDR3: CSARVDIYEQFF
DNA: TGCAGTGCTAGAGTAGACATCTATGAGCAGTTCTTC

V: TRBV3-1
D: TRBD2
size: few
J: TRBJ2-2
CDR3: CASSAGGTGELFF
DNA: TGTGCCAGCAGCGCGGGGGGCACCGGGGAGCTGTTTTTT

V: TRBV4-2
D: .
size: many
J: TRBJ1-1
CDR3: CASSQETGGRTEAFF
DNA: TGTGCCAGCAGCCAAGAGACCGGTGGAAGGACTGAAGCTTTCTTT

V: TRBV20-1
D: .
size: many
J: TRBJ2-5
CDR3: CSASPGLTQETQYF
DNA: TGCAGTGCTTCCCCCGGACTGACACAAGAGACCCAGTACTTC

V: TRBV11-2
D: .
size: many
J: TRBJ1-1
CDR3: CASSLDHDWSTEAFF
DNA: TGTGCCAGCAGCTTAGATCACGACTGGAGCACTGAAGCTTTCTTT

V: TRBV5-5
D: TRBD1
size: many
J: TRBJ2-2
CDR3: CASRPQGRAGELFF
DNA: TGTGCCAGCAGGCCACAGGGGCGGGCCGGGGAGCTGTTTTTT

V: TRBV12-3/TRBV12-4
D: .
size: .
J: TRBJ1-5
CDR3: CASSLVQTSNQPQHF
DNA: TGTGCCAGCAGTTTAGTACAGACTAGCAATCAGCCCCAGCATTTT

V: TRBV20-1
D: TRBD1
size: .
J: TRBJ2-4
CDR3: CSAPKSGTEKNIQYF
DNA: TGCAGTGCTCCCAAGTCCGGGACAGAGAAAAACATTCAGTACTTC

V: TRBV28
D: TRBD1
size: many
J: TRBJ1-2
CDR3: CASSIPTGDNGYTF
DNA: TGTGCCAGCAGTATCCCGACAGGGGATAATGGCTACACCTTC

V: TRBV7-9
D: .
size: many
J: TRBJ2-7
CDR3: CASSPTAGRDEQYF
DNA: TGTGCCAGCAGCCCTACGGCGGGTCGCGACGAGCAGTACTTC

V: TRBV12-3/TRBV12-4
D: TRBD1
size: .
J: TRBJ1-5
CDR3: CASSPTGGFNQPQHF
DNA: TGTGCCAGCAGTCCGACAGGGGGCTTTAATCAGCCCCAGCATTTT

V: TRBV7-6
D: TRBD2
size: many
J: TRBJ2-3
CDR3: CASSEGLAGATDTQYF
DNA: TGTGCCAGCAGCGAAGGACTAGCGGGGGCAACAGATACGCAGTATTTT